This T cell receptor (beta chain) came from a study of blood T cells in healthy people across ages. Around 10 milliliters was the volume of peripheral blood drawn from each donor. Points on this clonotype: The antigen is unknown.

Alongside a J-beta primer mix, a sample-barcoded 5' primer served in a second PCR lasting about 7 to 12 cycles. Each cDNA molecule carried a tag from a template-switch adaptor that contained 12 random nucleotides. TCRdb independently ran MiXCR on the 5' RACE reads; one entry per CDR3 protein. The sample contains some 900,000 distinct CDR3 sequences, around 26% of which appear only once. Whole-study findings and limits: A roughly linear fall in TCR beta diversity per million T cells was seen with increasing age. TCR beta diversity tracked closely with naive T cell percentage.

The sequence was obtained from an elderly woman in good health. Sequences were obtained from blood.

The CDR3 DNA is TGTGCCAGTATTGGCGGGGGTCTATCCACCGGGGAGCTGTTTTTT. Protein: CASIGGGLSTGELFF. The chain employs TRBV19 and TRBJ2-2; 7 bases are shared with TRBD2. The CDR3 extends over 15 amino acids. Germline assignment: CDR1 LNHDA and CDR2 SQIVND (reference sequence). Unmatched junction bases numbered 9, after V lost 7 bases and J lost 4 bases.